Detailed here is one TCR beta chain. Its antigen is not identified. In the naive CD8 group, cells lacked CD45RO and were positively selected for CCR7, so terminally differentiated effector memory CD45RA+ cells were left out. The record originates from a study of shared clonotypes between healthy human individuals. The assay was immunoSEQ multiplex PCR, and TCRdb's table has in-frame clones only and misses some. The data show about 2.1 million clones, with just under 95% seen just once and about 1.7% held by the top ten. This CDR3 contains 16 residues. Per germline, CDR1 SGHRS and CDR2 YFSETQ. J lost 6 bases, V lost 4 bases, and 12 bases had no gene match. Study results and limitations: Naive subsets, compared against memory subsets, generally had larger estimated richness values.

Specimen: naive CD8+ T cells from PBMCs. The receptor was isolated from a man between 18 and 35 years old in good health. Some clones in this sample may be carry-over from other donors' samples. The V call is TRBV5-1, the J call TRBJ2-2; TRBD1 aligns across 7 bases. The CDR3 DNA follows: TGCGCCAGCAGCCATCCAGAGACAGGGTTCGCCGGGGAGCTGTTTTTT. It encodes CASSHPETGFAGELFF.